The clone carrying this T cell receptor beta chain was picked up many times. This record comes from a study of T cells in Graves' hyperthyroidism and ophthalmopathy. V lost 7 bases, J lost 2 bases, and 8 bases stayed unmatched. This CDR3 has 15 amino acids. Germline assignment: CDR1 SNHLY and CDR2 FYNNEI. RNA transcripts were the template for amplifying TCR beta CDR3 regions. With the HTBI primer set, the TCR CDR3 went through a first round of RT-PCR. TCRdb used MiXCR to reprocess the multiplex PCR reads, holding one entry per CDR3 protein. In the table there are approximately 320,000 distinct CDR3 sequences, 16% of which are singletons.

V usage is TRBV2 and J usage is TRBJ2-1, with 7 bases matching TRBD2. The material sequenced was blood. This sequence originates from a man aged 30 to 45 with Graves' hyperthyroidism. The CDR3 coding sequence is TGTGCCAGCATTGCTAGCGGCTCAACCTACAATGAGCAGTTCTTC. This gives the protein CASIASGSTYNEQFF.